One sample yielded the 19 T cell receptor beta chains listed below, sequenced in a study of graft-versus-host responses after intestinal transplantation. What these receptors recognize is not known. Using immunoSEQ multiplex PCR, the repertoire was profiled, and TCRdb retains in-frame clones only, with some absent. The sample contains tens of thousands of clones, 90% to 95% of which appear only once. Sample: unstimulated CD8+ T cells sorted from spleen or lymph node cells, taken before intestinal transplant. The origin of the receptors is a human donor who received an intestinal transplant.

The V gene is TRBV7-8, the J gene TRBJ1-1; 10 bases are shared with TRBD1. With 2 bases clipped from V and 0 bases from J, the junction kept 6 bases outside the gene matches. The CDR3 contains 17 residues. Looked up from germline, CDR1 is SGHVS and CDR2 is FQNEAQ. The CDR3 nucleotides are TGTGCCAGCAGCTTATTAGACAGGGGGCTAATGAACACTGAAGCTTTCTTT. Translated, it gives CASSLLDRGLMNTEAFF.

The chain couples TRBV15 to TRBJ2-7; 7 bases fit TRBD1. V trimming: 5 bases; J trimming: 0 bases; junction bases outside the gene matches: 1. Germline V lookup: CDR1 LNHNV, CDR2 YYDKDF (reference sequence). The CDR3 loop spans 13 amino acids. This CDR3 is CATSRDSSYEQYF. Written as DNA, the CDR3 is TGTGCCACCAGCCGGGACAGCTCCTACGAGCAGTACTTC.

The CDR3 DNA reads TGTGCCAGCAGCCACATACAGGGGAGCCGTGGCTACACCTTC. Translated, it gives CASSHIQGSRGYTF. The chain is built from TRBV27 and TRBJ1-2; 7 nucleotides match TRBD1. CDR1 and CDR2 from the germline V gene are MNHEY and SMNVEV (reference sequence). Germline trimming cut 6 bases from V and 7 bases from J; bases unmatched to any gene: 11. The CDR3 totals 14 residues.

This chain connects TRBV30 to TRBJ2-2; D gene uncertain. Looked up from germline, CDR1 is GTSNPN and CDR2 is SVGIG (reference sequence). The CDR3 is 12 amino acids. Trimming removed 0 bases at V and 5 bases at J, with 4 bases between. The CDR3 nucleotides are TGTGCCTGGAGTGTATCTACCGGGGAGCTGTTTTTT. This gives the protein CAWSVSTGELFF.

This chain links TRBV4-1 with TRBJ1-3, with D possibly matching TRBD1 (5 bases). From germline, CDR1 is MGHRA and CDR2 YSYEKL. V was cut by 4 bases and J by 1 base, with 11 bases left in between. The CDR3 is 15 amino acids. CDR3 sequence: CASSPSRGSGNTIYF. The CDR3 nucleotides read TGCGCCAGCAGCCCAAGTAGGGGATCTGGAAACACCATATATTTT.

The chain joins TRBV19 to TRBJ2-1; 11 bases line up with TRBD2. The V and J ends lost 7 bases and 2 bases, in that order; junction bases with no gene match: 10. CDR1 and CDR2 from the germline V gene are LNHDA and SQIVND (reference sequence). This CDR3 comprises 17 residues. CDR3 DNA: TGTGCCAGTACTAAGGACGGGACTAGCGGTCCCTACAATGAGCAGTTCTTC. Translation gives CASTKDGTSGPYNEQFF.

The chain couples TRBV5-5 to TRBJ2-7; 13 nucleotides line up with TRBD2. The CDR3 consists of 16 residues. Unmatched junction bases numbered 7, after V lost 4 bases and J lost 3 bases. Per germline, CDR1 SGHKS and CDR2 YYEKEE (reference sequence). The CDR3 DNA is TGTGCCAGCAGCGCCGAGGGACTAGCGGGGATCTACGAGCAGTACTTC. Encoded protein: CASSAEGLAGIYEQYF.

The chain carries TRBV30 and TRBJ2-7, with D perhaps TRBD1 (6 bases). The CDR3 consists of 13 residues. The V end was cut by 3 bases, the J end by 2 bases, with 11 bases between. Germline lookup yields CDR1 GTSNPN and CDR2 SVGIG (reference sequence). CDR3 loop: CAWSEGQTYEQYF. The CDR3 DNA reads as TGTGCCTGGAGCGAGGGACAAACCTACGAGCAGTACTTC.

The rearrangement links TRBV29-1 to TRBJ1-1; D uncertain. V gave up 7 bases and J gave up 1 base, with 4 bases separating them. Per the germline V gene, CDR1 is SQVTM and CDR2 is ANQGSEA. CDR3 length: 10 residues. The CDR3 bases are TGCAGCGCAGGGAACACTGAAGCTTTCTTT. It specifies CSAGNTEAFF.

The chain carries TRBV11-2 and TRBJ2-1, with D perhaps matching TRBD2 (6 bases). CDR3 length equals 15 residues. Trimming cost V 1 base and J 9 bases, with 16 bases left between them. The germline V gene has CDR1 SGHAT and CDR2 FQNNGV. CDR3 DNA sequence: TGTGCCAGCAGCTTAGGGGTGGGAGGATTTGGTGAGCAGTTCTTC. This gives the protein CASSLGVGGFGEQFF.

V is TRBV4-1 and J is TRBJ2-7; 9 nucleotides align to TRBD1. V trimming: 3 bases; J trimming: 4 bases; junction bases outside the gene matches: 7. Germline lookup yields CDR1 MGHRA and CDR2 YSYEKL. The CDR3 spans 15 residues. CDR3 region: CASSQGTGPGYEQYF. The CDR3 DNA reads as TGCGCCAGCAGCCAGGGGACAGGGCCCGGGTACGAGCAGTACTTC.

The CDR3 region has the DNA TGTGCCAGCAAACCGACCGGGACAGCAGCACATGAGCAGTTCTTC. Amino acid sequence: CASKPTGTAAHEQFF. The rearrangement links TRBV27 to TRBJ2-1, with 7 bases identical to TRBD1. With 7 bases clipped from V and 8 bases from J, the junction kept 14 bases outside the gene matches. Germline V gene lookup returns CDR1 MNHEY and CDR2 SMNVEV (reference sequence). This CDR3 has 15 amino acids.

Written as DNA, the CDR3 is TGTGCCAGCAGCTCTTGGACAGGGGGCGCGAACACTGAAGCTTTCTTT. Protein product: CASSSWTGGANTEAFF. This rearrangement joins TRBV7-9 to TRBJ1-1; 11 bases fit TRBD1. Per germline, CDR1 SEHNR and CDR2 FQNEAQ (reference sequence). Trimming removed 4 bases from V and 1 base from J; junction bases left unmatched: 5. The CDR3 sequence is 16 residues long.

The chain employs TRBV7-9 and TRBJ2-7; the match to TRBD1 covers 7 bases. With V trimmed by 5 bases and J by 6 bases, 7 bases remained unmatched. Germline values: CDR1 SEHNR, CDR2 FQNEAQ (reference sequence). The CDR3 extends over 13 amino acids. The CDR3 here is CASSPPGGSEQYF. DNA of the CDR3: TGTGCCAGCAGCCCCCCAGGGGGTAGCGAGCAGTACTTC.

CDR3 sequence reads: CASSQVSVRGYEQYF. The CDR3 coding sequence is TGCGCCAGCAGCCAAGTCTCGGTCAGGGGATACGAGCAGTACTTC. The genes are TRBV4-3 and TRBJ2-7; weak D call: TRBD1 (6 bases). Germline V CDR1 and CDR2: LGHNA, YSLEER. The CDR3 sequence is 15 residues long. The V end was cut by 1 base, the J end by 4 bases, with 14 bases between.

The chain links TRBV29-1 to TRBJ2-2; D possibly corresponds to TRBD2 (6 bases). Germline lookup yields CDR1 SQVTM and CDR2 ANQGSEA. V gave up 1 base and J gave up 0 bases, with 15 bases separating them. This CDR3 has 17 amino acids. The CDR3 nucleotides read TGCAGCGTTGAAGCGACGGGGGAAAGCGCGAACACCGGGGAGCTGTTTTTT. Its protein product is CSVEATGESANTGELFF.

The V call is TRBV29-1, the J call TRBJ1-6, with 7 bases matching TRBD1. Per the germline V gene, CDR1 is SQVTM and CDR2 is ANQGSEA. V gave up 5 bases and J gave up 6 bases; unmatched junction bases: 10. The CDR3 loop spans 15 amino acids. The CDR3 loop is CSVRRRGTVNSPLHF. In DNA, the CDR3 is TGCAGCGTTCGACGAAGGGGGACAGTTAATTCACCCCTCCACTTT. The full variable domain, rest sourced from reference TRBV29-1 and TRBJ1-6, is SAVISQKPSRDICQRGTSLTIQCQVDSQVTMMFWYRQQPGQSLTLIATANQGSEATYESGFVIDKFPISRPNLTFSTLTVSNMSPEDSSIYLCSVRRRGTVNSPLHFGNGTRLTVT.

The chain links TRBV7-2 to TRBJ1-5; D unclear. V lost 3 bases and J lost 2, with 11 bases in between. Germline CDR1 reads SGHTA; CDR2 reads FQGNSA. The CDR3 runs 15 residues. CDR3 nucleotide sequence: TGTGCCAGCAGCTTTGGCTCTGCGGGCAATCAGCCCCAGCATTTT. Amino acids: CASSFGSAGNQPQHF.

This chain links TRBV6-6 with TRBJ2-3; TRBD1 aligns across 8 bases. V was pared by 4 bases and J by 1 base, with 4 bases of the junction left unmatched. This CDR3 region has 15 residues. The germline V gene encodes CDR1 MNHNY and CDR2 SVGAGI (reference sequence). For the CDR3, the DNA is TGTGCCAGCAGTTCCAAGGACAGGGGCACAGATACGCAGTATTTT. Its translation: CASSSKDRGTDTQYF.